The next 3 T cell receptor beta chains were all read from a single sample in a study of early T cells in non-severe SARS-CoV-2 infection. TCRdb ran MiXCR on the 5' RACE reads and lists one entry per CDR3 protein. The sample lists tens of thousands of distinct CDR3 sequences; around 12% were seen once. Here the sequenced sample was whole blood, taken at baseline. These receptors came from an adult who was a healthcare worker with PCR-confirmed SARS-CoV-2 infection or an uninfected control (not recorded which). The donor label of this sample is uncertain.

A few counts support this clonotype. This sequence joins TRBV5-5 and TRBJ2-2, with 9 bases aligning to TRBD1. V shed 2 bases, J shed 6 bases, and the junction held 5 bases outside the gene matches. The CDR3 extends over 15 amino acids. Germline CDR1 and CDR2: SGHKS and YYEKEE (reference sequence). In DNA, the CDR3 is TGTGCCAGCAGCTTCGGGACAGGGTGGTCCGGGGAGCTGTTTTTT. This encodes CASSFGTGWSGELFF.

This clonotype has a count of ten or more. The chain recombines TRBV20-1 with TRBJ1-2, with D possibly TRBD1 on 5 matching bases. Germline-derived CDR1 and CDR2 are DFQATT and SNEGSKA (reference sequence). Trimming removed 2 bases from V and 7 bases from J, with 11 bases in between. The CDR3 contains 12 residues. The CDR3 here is CSARQGAVGYTF. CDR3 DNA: TGCAGTGCTAGACAGGGAGCTGTTGGCTACACCTTC.

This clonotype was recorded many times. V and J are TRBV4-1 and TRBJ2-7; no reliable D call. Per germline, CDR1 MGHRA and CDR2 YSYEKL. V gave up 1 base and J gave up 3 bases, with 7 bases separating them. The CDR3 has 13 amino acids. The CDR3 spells CASSQVHGYEQYV. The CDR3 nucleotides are TGCGCCAGCAGCCAAGTACACGGCTACGAGCAGTACGTC.